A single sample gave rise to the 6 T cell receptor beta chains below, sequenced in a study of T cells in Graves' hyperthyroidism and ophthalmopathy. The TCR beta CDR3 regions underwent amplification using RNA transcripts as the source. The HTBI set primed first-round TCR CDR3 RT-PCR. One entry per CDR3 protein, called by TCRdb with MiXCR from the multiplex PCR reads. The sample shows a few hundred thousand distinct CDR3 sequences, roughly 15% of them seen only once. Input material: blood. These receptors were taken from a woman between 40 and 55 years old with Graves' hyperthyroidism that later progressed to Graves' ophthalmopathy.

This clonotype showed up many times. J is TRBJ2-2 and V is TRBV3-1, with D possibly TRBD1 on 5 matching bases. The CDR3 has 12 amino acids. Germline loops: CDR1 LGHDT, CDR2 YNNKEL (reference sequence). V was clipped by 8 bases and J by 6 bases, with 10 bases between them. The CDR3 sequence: CASLGVAGELFF. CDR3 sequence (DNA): TGTGCCAGCTTAGGGGTGGCCGGGGAGCTGTTTTTT.

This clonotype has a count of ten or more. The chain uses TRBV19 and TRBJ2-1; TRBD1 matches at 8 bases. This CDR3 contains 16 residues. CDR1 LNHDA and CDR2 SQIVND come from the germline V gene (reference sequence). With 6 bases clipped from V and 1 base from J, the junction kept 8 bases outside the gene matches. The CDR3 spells CASSLTGTGSYNEQFF. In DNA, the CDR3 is TGTGCCAGTAGCCTTACCGGGACAGGATCCTACAATGAGCAGTTCTTC.

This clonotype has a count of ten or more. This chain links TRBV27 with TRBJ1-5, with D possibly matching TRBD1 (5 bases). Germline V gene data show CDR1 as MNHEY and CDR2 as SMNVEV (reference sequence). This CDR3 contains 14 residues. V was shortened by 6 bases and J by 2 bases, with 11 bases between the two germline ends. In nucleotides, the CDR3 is TGTGCCAGCAGAGCAGGGCTCGGCAATCAGCCCCAGCATTTT. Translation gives CASRAGLGNQPQHF.

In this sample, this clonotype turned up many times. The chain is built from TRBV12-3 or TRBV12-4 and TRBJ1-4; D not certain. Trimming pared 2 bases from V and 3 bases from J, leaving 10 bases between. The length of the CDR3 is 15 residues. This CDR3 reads CASSLLGQANEKLFF. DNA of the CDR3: TGTGCCAGCAGTTTACTCGGGCAGGCTAATGAAAAACTGTTTTTT.

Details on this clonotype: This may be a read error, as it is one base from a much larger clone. The CDR3 spells CASSYHPGGGARNELFF. The CDR3 region has the DNA TGTGCCAGCAGTTACCACCCTGGTGGGGGAGCCCGTAATGAGCTGTTCTTC. The V call is TRBV6-2 or TRBV6-3, the J call TRBJ2-1; D could derive from TRBD1 or TRBD2 (5 bases each). CDR1 is MNHEY, CDR2 SVGEGT, per germline. This CDR3 region has 17 residues.

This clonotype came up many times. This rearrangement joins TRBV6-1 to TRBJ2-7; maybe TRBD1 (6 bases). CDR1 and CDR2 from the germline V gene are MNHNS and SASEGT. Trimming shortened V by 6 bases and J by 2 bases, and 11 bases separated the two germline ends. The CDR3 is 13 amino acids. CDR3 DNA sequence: TGTGCCAGCAGCAGGGACAAAACCTACGAGCAGTACTTC. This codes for CASSRDKTYEQYF.